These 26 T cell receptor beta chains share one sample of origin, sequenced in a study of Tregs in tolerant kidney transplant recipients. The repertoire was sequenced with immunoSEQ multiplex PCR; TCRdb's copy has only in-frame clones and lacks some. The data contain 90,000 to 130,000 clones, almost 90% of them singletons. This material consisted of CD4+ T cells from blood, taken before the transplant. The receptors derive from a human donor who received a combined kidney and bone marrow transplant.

The CDR3 DNA reads as TGCGCCAGCAGCCAAGTGCCCAGGAAGGTCTACAATGAGCAGTTCTTC. Translation gives CASSQVPRKVYNEQFF. J is TRBJ2-1 and V is TRBV4-1; D gene unclear. The CDR3 contains 16 residues. Germline loops: CDR1 MGHRA, CDR2 YSYEKL. The V end was cut by 1 base, the J end by 3 bases, with 13 bases between.

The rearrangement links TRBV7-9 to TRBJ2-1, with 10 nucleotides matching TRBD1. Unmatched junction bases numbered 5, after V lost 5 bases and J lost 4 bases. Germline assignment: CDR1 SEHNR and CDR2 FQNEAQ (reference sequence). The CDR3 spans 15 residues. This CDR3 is CASSATGGKYNEQFF. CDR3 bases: TGTGCCAGCAGCGCGACAGGGGGCAAATACAATGAGCAGTTCTTC. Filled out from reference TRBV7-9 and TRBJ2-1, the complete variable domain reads DTGVSQNPRHKITKRGQNVTFRCDPISEHNRLYWYRQTLGQGPEFLTYFQNEAQLEKSRLLSDRFSAERPKGSFSTLEIQRTEQGDSAMYLCASSATGGKYNEQFFGPGTRLTVL.

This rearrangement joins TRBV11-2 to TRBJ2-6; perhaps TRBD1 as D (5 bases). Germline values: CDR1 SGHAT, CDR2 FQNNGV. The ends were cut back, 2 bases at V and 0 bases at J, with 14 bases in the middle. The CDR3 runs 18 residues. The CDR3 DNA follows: TGTGCCAGCAGCTTATTGGGGTACAGGAACTCTGGGGCCAACGTCCTGACTTTC. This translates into CASSLLGYRNSGANVLTF.

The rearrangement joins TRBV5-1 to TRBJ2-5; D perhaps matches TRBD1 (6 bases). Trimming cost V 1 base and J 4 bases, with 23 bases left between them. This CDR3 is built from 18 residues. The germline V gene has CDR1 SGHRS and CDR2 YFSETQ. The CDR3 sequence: CASSLKGAGTPFAETQYF. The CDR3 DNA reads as TGCGCCAGCAGCTTGAAAGGAGCCGGGACACCCTTTGCAGAGACCCAGTACTTC.

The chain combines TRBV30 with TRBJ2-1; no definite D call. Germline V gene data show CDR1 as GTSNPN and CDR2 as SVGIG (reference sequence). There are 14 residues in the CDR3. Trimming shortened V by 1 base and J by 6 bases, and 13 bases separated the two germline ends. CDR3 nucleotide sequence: TGTGCCTGGAGTGCCGCAGGTACCCTCAATGAGCAGTTCTTC. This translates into CAWSAAGTLNEQFF.

The CDR3 spells CASSFASGRASPVYEQFF. CDR3 nucleotide sequence: TGTGCCAGCAGCTTTGCTAGCGGGAGGGCCTCCCCAGTATATGAGCAGTTCTTC. This rearrangement joins TRBV7-9 to TRBJ2-1; 12 positions match TRBD2. Germline CDR1 SEHNR, CDR2 FQNEAQ (reference sequence). This CDR3 contains 18 residues. With V trimmed by 3 bases and J by 8 bases, 14 bases remained unmatched.

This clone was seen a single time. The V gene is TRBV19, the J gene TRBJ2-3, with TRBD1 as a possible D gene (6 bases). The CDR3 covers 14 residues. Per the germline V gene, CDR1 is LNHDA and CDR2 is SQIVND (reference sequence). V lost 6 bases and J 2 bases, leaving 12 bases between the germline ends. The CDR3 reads CASRDRSSTDTQYF. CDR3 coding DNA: TGTGCCAGTAGAGACAGGTCGTCCACAGATACGCAGTATTTT.

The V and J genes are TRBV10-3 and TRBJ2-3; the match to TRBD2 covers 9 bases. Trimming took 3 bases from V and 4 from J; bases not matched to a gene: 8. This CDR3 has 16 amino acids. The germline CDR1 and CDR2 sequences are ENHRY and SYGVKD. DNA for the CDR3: TGTGCCATCAGTGACCTAGCGGGGTGGTCGGCAGATACGCAGTATTTT. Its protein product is CAISDLAGWSADTQYF.

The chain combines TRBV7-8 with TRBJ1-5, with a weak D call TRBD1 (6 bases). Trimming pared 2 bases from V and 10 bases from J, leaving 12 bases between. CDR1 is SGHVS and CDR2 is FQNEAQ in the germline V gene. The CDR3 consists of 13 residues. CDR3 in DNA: TGTGCCAGCAGCTTATCTAACAGGGACCCCCAGCATTTT. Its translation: CASSLSNRDPQHF.

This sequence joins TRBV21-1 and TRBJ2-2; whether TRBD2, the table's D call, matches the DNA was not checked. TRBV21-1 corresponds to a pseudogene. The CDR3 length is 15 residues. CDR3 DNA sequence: TGTGCCAGCAGCAAAGTCCGGGTTTGGACCGGGGAGCTGTTTTTT. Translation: CASSKVRVWTGELFF.

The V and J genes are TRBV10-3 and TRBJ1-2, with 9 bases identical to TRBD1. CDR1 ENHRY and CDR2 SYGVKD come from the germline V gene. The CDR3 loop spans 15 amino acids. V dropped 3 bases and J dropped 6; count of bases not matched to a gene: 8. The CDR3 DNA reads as TGTGCCATCAGTGATTCCCGGGACAGGGTAGATGGCTACACCTTC. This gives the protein CAISDSRDRVDGYTF.

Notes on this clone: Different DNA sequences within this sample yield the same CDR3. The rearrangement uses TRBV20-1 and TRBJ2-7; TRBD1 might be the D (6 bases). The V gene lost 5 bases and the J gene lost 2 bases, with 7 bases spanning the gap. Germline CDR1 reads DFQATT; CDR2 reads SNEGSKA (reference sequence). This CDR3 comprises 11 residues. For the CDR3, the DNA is TGCAGTGCTCGGGACACCTACGAGCAGTACTTC. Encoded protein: CSARDTYEQYF.

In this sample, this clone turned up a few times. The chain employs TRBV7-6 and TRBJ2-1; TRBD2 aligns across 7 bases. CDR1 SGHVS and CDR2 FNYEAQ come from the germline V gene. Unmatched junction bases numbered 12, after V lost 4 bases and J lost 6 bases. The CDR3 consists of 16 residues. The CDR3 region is CASSSPLSGELNEQFF. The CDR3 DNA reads TGTGCCAGCAGCTCACCCTTGAGCGGGGAACTCAATGAGCAGTTCTTC.

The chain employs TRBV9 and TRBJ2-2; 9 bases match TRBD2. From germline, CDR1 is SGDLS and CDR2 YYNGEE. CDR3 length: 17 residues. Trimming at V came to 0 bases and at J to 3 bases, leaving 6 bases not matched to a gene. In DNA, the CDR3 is TGTGCCAGCAGCGTAGCTACCGCGGGAGGGCACACCGGGGAGCTGTTTTTT. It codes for CASSVATAGGHTGELFF. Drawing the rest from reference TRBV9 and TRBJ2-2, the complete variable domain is DSGVTQTPKHLITATGQRVTLRCSPRSGDLSVYWYQQSLDQGLQFLIQYYNGEERAKGNILERFSAQQFPDLHSELNLSSLELGDSALYFCASSVATAGGHTGELFFGEGSRLTVL.

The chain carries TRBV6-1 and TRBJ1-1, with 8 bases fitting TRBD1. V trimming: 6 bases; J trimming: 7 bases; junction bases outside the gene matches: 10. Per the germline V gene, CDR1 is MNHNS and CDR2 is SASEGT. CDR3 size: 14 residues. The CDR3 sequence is CASRTGAWVGEAFF. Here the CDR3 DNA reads TGTGCCAGCAGGACAGGGGCCTGGGTCGGTGAAGCTTTCTTT.

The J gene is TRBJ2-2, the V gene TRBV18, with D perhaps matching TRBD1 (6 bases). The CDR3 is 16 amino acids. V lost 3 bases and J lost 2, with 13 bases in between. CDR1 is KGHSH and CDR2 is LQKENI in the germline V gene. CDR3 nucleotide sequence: TGTGCCAGCTCACCCTCCGGGACATTTAACACCGGGGAGCTGTTTTTT. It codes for CASSPSGTFNTGELFF.

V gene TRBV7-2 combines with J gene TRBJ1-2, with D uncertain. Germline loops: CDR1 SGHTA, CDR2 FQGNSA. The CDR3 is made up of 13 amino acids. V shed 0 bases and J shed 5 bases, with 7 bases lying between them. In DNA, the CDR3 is TGTGCCAGCAGCTTAGCGCTCGGTTATGGCTACACCTTC. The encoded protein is CASSLALGYGYTF.

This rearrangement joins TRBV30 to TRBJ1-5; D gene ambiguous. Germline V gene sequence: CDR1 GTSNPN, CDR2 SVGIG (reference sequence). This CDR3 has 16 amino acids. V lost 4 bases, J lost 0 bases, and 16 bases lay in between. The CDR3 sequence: CAWTTPGGNSNQPQHF. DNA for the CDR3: TGTGCCTGGACCACCCCCGGCGGCAATAGCAATCAGCCCCAGCATTTT. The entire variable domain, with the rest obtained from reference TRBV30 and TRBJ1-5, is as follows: SQTIHQWPATLVQPVGSPLSLECTVEGTSNPNLYWYRQAAGRGLQLLFYSVGIGQISSEVPQNLSASRPQDRQFILSSKKLLLSDSGFYLCAWTTPGGNSNQPQHFGDGTRLSIL.

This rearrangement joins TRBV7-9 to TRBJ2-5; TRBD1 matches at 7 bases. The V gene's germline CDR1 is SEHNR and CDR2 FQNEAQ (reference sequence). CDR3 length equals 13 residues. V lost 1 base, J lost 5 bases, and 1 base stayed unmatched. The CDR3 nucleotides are TGTGCCAGCAGCTTAGTGGGACAGGAGACCCAGTACTTC. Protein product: CASSLVGQETQYF.

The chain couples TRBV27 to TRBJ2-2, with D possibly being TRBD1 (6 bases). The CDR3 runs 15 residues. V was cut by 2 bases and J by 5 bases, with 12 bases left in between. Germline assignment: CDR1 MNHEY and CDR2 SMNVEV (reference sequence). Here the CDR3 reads CASSLGIQGTGELFF. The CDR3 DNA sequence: TGTGCCAGCAGTTTAGGGATTCAGGGGACCGGGGAGCTGTTTTTT.

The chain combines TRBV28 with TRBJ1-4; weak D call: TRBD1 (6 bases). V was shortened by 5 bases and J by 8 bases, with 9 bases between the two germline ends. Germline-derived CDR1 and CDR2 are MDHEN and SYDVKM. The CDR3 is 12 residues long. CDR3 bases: TGTGCCAGCAGTGGACAGAACGAAAAACTGTTTTTT. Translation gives CASSGQNEKLFF.

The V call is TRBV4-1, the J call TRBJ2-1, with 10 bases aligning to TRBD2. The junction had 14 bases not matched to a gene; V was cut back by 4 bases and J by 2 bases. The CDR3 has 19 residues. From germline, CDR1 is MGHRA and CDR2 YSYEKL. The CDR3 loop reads CASSRETIGLAAPYNEQFF. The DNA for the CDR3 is TGCGCCAGCAGCCGGGAAACGATAGGACTAGCGGCTCCCTACAATGAGCAGTTCTTC.

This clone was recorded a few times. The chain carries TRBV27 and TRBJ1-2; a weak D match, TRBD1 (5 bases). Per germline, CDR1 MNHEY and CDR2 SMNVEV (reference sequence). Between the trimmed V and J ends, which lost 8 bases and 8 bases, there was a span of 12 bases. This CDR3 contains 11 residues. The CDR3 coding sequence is TGTGCCAGCGGGGACTATGGGGGCTACACCTTC. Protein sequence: CASGDYGGYTF.

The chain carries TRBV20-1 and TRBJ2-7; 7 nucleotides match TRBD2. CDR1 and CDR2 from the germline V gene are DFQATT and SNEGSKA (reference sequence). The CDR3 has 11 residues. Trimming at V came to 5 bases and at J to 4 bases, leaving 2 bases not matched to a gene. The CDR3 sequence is CSAGGGYEQYF. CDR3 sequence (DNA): TGCAGTGCTGGGGGGGGGTACGAGCAGTACTTC.

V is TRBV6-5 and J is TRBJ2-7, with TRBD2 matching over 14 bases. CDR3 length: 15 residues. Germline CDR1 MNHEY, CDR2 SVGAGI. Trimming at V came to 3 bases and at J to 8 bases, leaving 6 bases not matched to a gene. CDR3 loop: CASSYGTSGGGKQYF. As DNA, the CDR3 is TGTGCCAGCAGTTATGGGACTAGCGGGGGCGGGAAGCAGTACTTC.

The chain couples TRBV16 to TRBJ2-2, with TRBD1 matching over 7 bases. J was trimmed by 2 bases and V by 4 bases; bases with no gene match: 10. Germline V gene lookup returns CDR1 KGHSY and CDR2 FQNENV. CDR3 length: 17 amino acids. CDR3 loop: CASSPDAQGFNTGELFF. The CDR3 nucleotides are TGTGCCAGCAGCCCCGACGCACAGGGGTTTAACACCGGGGAGCTGTTTTTT.